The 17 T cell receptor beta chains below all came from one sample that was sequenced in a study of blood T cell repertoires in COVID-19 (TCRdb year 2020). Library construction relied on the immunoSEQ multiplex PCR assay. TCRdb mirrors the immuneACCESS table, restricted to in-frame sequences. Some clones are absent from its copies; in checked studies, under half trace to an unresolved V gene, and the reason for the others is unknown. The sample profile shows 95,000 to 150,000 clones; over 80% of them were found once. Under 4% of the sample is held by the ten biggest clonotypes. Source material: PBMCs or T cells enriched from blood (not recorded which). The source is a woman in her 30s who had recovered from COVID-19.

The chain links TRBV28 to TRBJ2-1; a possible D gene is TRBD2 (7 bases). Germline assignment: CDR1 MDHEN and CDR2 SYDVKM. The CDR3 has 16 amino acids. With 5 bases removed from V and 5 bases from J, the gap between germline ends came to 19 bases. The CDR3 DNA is TGTGCCAGCAGTGCTTCTGGGGAGGGGGAAGACAATGAGCAGTTCTTC. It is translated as CASSASGEGEDNEQFF.

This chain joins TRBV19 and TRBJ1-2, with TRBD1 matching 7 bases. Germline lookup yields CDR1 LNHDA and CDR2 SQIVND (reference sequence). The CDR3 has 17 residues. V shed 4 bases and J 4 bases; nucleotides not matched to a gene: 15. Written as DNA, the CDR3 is TGTGCCAGTAGTACCAAACGGGACAGCAAAAAGCTCTATGGCTACACCTTC. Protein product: CASSTKRDSKKLYGYTF.

DNA for the CDR3: TGTGCCAGCTCACCACCCCAGGGGATTAACTATGGCTACACCTTC. The encoded protein is CASSPPQGINYGYTF. The V and J genes are TRBV18 and TRBJ1-2; TRBD1 might be the D (6 bases). Germline values: CDR1 KGHSH, CDR2 LQKENI. Trimming stripped 0 bases from V and 1 base from J, with 9 bases between. The length of the CDR3 is 15 residues.

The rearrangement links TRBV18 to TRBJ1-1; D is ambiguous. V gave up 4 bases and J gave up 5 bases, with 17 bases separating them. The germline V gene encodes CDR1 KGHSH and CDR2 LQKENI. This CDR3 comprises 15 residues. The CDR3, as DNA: TGTGCCAGCTCACAATTTGAAGCTCTGGTAACTGAAGCTTTCTTT. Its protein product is CASSQFEALVTEAFF.

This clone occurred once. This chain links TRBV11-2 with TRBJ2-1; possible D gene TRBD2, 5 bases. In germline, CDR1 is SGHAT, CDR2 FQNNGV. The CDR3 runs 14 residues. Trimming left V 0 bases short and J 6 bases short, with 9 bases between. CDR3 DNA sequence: TGTGCCAGCAGCTTAGATCCTAGCCGCAATGAGCAGTTCTTC. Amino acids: CASSLDPSRNEQFF.

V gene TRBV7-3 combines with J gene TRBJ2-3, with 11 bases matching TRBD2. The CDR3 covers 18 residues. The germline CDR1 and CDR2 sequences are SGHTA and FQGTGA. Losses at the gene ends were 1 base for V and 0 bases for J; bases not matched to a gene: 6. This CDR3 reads CASSLIGLAGGSTDTQYF. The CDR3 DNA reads TGTGCCAGCAGCTTAATTGGTTTAGCGGGAGGGAGCACAGATACGCAGTATTTT.

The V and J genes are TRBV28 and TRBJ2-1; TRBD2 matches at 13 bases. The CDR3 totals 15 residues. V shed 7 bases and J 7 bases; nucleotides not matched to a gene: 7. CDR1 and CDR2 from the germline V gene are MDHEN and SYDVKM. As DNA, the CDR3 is TGTGCCAGCACCCTAGGGACTAGCGGGGTTAATGAGCAGTTCTTC. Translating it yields CASTLGTSGVNEQFF.

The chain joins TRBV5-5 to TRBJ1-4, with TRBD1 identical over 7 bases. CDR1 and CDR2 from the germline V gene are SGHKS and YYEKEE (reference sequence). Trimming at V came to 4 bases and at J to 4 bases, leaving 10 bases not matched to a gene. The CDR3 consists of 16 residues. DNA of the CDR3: TGTGCCAGCAGCCCCCGTTTGGGACAGATTAATGAAAAACTGTTTTTT. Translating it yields CASSPRLGQINEKLFF.

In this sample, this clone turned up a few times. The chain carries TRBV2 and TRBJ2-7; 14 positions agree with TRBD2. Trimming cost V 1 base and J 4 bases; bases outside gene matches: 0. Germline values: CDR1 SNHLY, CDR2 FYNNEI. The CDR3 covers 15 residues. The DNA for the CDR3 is TGTGCCAGCAGTGAAGGACTAGCGGGAGGGTACGAGCAGTACTTC. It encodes CASSEGLAGGYEQYF.

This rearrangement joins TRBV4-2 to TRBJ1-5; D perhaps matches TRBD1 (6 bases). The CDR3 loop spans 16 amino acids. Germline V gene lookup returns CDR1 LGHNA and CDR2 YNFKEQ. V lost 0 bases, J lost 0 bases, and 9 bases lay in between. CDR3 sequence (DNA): TGTGCCAGCAGCCAAGATGTGACAGGTAGCAATCAGCCCCAGCATTTT. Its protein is CASSQDVTGSNQPQHF.

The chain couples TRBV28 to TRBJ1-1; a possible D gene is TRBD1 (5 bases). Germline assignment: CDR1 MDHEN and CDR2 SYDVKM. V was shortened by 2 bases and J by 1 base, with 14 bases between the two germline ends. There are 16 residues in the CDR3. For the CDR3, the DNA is TGTGCCAGCAGTTTAGGGATCCGGGGGGGGAACACTGAAGCTTTCTTT. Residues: CASSLGIRGGNTEAFF.

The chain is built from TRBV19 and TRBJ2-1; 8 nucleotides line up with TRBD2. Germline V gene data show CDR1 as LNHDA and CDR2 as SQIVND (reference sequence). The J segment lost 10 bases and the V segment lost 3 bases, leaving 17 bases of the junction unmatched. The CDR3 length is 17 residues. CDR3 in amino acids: CASSIEPSVGRGLEQFF. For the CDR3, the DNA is TGTGCCAGTAGTATTGAGCCTTCGGTCGGGAGGGGTTTAGAGCAGTTCTTC.

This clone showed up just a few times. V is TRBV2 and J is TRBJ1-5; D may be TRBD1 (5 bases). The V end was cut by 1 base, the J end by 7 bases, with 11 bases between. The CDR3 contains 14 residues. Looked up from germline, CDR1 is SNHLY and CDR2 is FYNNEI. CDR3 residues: CASSEGTQGQPQHF. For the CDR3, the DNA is TGTGCCAGCAGTGAAGGGACCCAGGGCCAGCCCCAGCATTTT.

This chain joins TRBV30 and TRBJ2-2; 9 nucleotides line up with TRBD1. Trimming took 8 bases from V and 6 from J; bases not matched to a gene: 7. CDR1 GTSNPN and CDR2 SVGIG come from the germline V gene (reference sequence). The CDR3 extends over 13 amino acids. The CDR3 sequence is CAHRDRAAGELFF. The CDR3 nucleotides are TGTGCCCACCGGGACAGGGCCGCCGGGGAGCTGTTTTTT.

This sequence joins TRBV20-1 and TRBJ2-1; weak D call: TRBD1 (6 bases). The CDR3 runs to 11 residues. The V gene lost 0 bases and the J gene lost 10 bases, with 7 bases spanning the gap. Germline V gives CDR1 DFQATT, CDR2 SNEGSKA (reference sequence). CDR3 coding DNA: TGCAGTGCTAGAGAAGACAGGGAGCAGTTCTTC. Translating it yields CSAREDREQFF.

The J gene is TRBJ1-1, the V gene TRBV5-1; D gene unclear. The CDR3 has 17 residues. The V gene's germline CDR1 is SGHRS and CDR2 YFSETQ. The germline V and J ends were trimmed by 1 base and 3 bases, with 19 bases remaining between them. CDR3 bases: TGCGCCAGCAGCTTGTTACCCGTAACGGTTTTATACACTGAAGCTTTCTTT. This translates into CASSLLPVTVLYTEAFF. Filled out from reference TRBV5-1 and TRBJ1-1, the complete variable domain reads KAGVTQTPRYLIKTRGQQVTLSCSPISGHRSVSWYQQTPGQGLQFLFEYFSETQRNKGNFPGRFSGRQFSNSRSEMNVSTLELGDSALYLCASSLLPVTVLYTEAFFGQGTRLTVV.

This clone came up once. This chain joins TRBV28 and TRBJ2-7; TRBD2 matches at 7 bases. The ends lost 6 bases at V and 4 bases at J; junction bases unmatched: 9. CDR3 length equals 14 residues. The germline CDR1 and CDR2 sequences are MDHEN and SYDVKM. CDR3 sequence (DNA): TGTGCCAGCAGCAGCGGGATCGGGCTATACGAGCAGTACTTC. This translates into CASSSGIGLYEQYF. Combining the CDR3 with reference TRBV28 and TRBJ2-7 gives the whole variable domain DVKVTQSSRYLVKRTGEKVFLECVQDMDHENMFWYRQDPGLGLRLIYFSYDVKMKEKGDIPEGYSVSREKKERFSLILESASTNQTSMYLCASSSGIGLYEQYFGPGTRLTVT.